This entry describes one T cell receptor (beta chain). These data come from a study of T cells in Graves' hyperthyroidism and ophthalmopathy. The overall study: Initial diagnosis, before any treatment, was when peripheral blood was collected.

In germline, CDR1 is SGHDT, CDR2 YYEEEE. CDR3 size: 13 residues. V dropped 1 base and J dropped 0 bases, with 5 bases sitting between them. Regions amplified from RNA transcripts were the TCR beta CDR3 regions. The TCR CDR3 was amplified in a first-round RT-PCR using the HTBI primer set. TCRdb re-analysed the multiplex PCR reads in MiXCR, keeping a single row per CDR3 protein. This sample has 800,000 or so distinct CDR3 sequences, with roughly 40% found just once. Sequencing was performed on blood. The V gene is TRBV5-6, the J gene TRBJ2-7; the D is unclear. The TCR sequence derives from a man aged 18 to 29 with Graves' hyperthyroidism. CDR3 amino acids: CASSLLHSYEQYF. CDR3 DNA sequence: TGTGCCAGCAGCTTGCTCCACTCCTACGAGCAGTACTTC.